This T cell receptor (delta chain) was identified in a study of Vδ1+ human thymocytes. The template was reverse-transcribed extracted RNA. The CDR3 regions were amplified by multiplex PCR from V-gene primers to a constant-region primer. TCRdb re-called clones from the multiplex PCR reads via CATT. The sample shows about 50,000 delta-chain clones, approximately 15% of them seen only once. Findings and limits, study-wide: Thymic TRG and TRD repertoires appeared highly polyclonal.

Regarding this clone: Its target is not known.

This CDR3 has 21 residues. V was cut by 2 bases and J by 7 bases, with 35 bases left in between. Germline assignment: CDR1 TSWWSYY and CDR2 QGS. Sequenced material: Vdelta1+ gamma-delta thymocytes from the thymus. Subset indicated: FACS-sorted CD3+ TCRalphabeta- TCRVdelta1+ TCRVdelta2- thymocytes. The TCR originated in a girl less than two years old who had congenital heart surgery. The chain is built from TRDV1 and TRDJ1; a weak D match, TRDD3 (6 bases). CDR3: CALGESNRSSSSKGGRSKLIF. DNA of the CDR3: TGTGCTCTTGGGGAATCGAACCGGTCGTCGTCGTCCAAAGGGGGACGATCTAAACTCATCTTT.